Shown below are 30 T cell receptor beta chains from a single sample sequenced in a study of response to subunit inactivated influenza vaccine. TCRdb reanalysed the RT-PCR reads using MiXCR and keeps one entry per CDR3 protein. The repertoire has hundreds of thousands of distinct CDR3 sequences, approximately 10% of them found once; the top ten carry approximately 10%. In addition, the sample was reused for a study of T cells expressing NK-cell markers. That source adds: 5'RACE template switching with UMIs generated TCR beta cDNA.

The sample here was PBMCs from blood, taken on the day of vaccination. The receptors were sampled from a man over 45 who received an inactivated influenza vaccine.

The chain links TRBV20-1 to TRBJ2-2, with D perhaps given as TRBD1 or TRBD2 (5 bases each). Trimming took off 1 base at V and 6 bases at J, with 9 bases between the two ends. The CDR3 runs 13 residues. The V gene's germline CDR1 is DFQATT and CDR2 SNEGSKA (reference sequence). DNA for the CDR3: TGCAGTGCTAGAGGGGGGATCCCCGGGGAGCTGTTTTTT. Translated, it gives CSARGGIPGELFF.

The V and J genes are TRBV29-1 and TRBJ2-1; 9 positions agree with TRBD1. The length of the CDR3 is 16 residues. After removal of 0 bases from V and 4 bases from J, the junction contained 7 bases not matched to a gene. Germline V gene data show CDR1 as SQVTM and CDR2 as ANQGSEA. DNA for the CDR3: TGCAGCGTTGAAGATCTGGGACAGGGCCCTTACAATGAGCAGTTCTTC. Protein product: CSVEDLGQGPYNEQFF.

This clonotype turned up a few times. The rearrangement links TRBV6-4 to TRBJ2-1; D tentatively reads TRBD1 or TRBD2 (5 bases each). Trimming pared 3 bases from V and 6 bases from J, leaving 12 bases between. The CDR3 runs 14 residues. Germline V gene data show CDR1 as MRHNA and CDR2 as SNTAGT. CDR3 sequence: CASSEGPGANEQFF. CDR3 DNA: TGTGCCAGCAGTGAGGGACCCGGCGCCAATGAGCAGTTCTTC.

The chain carries TRBV5-1 and TRBJ2-3, with a weak D call TRBD2 (6 bases). The CDR3 sequence is 14 residues long. Germline V gene data show CDR1 as SGHRS and CDR2 as YFSETQ. V was pared by 4 bases and J by 5 bases, with 14 bases between. The CDR3 is CASSRDSPGDTQYF. DNA of the CDR3: TGCGCCAGCAGCCGGGACTCCCCGGGAGATACGCAGTATTTT.

The chain joins TRBV30 to TRBJ2-5, with 10 bases matching TRBD2. CDR1 and CDR2 (germline): GTSNPN, SVGIG (reference sequence). The junction had 4 bases not matched to a gene; V was cut back by 5 bases and J by 4 bases. This CDR3 spans 13 amino acids. The CDR3 DNA reads TGTGCCTGGGAGGGACTAGCGTCAGAGACCCAGTACTTC. Residues: CAWEGLASETQYF.

The table lists this clonotype with a few counts. The chain carries TRBV4-3 and TRBJ2-3, with 7 bases fitting TRBD2. This CDR3 comprises 16 residues. Losses at the gene ends were 4 bases for V and 0 bases for J; bases not matched to a gene: 7. CDR1 LGHNA and CDR2 YSLEER come from the germline V gene. The CDR3 coding sequence is TGCGCCAGCAGCCGTTTTCGGGGAGGGAGCACAGATACGCAGTATTTT. As protein: CASSRFRGGSTDTQYF.

This clonotype was recorded many times. The DNA for the CDR3 is TGTGCCAGCAGCCAAGATCGACACGCCGGATTGAGGAATGAGCAGTTCTTC. Encoded protein: CASSQDRHAGLRNEQFF. The rearrangement joins TRBV3-1 to TRBJ2-1; D ambiguous. This CDR3 has 17 amino acids. Trimming took 0 bases from V and 7 from J, leaving 19 bases between them. CDR1 LGHDT and CDR2 YNNKEL come from the germline V gene (reference sequence).

The chain carries TRBV20-1 and TRBJ2-7; D not certain. This CDR3 is 14 amino acids long. The V end was cut by 6 bases, the J end by 3 bases, with 18 bases between. Germline values: CDR1 DFQATT, CDR2 SNEGSKA (reference sequence). CDR3 sequence reads: CSAAAHYPSYEQYF. CDR3 sequence (DNA): TGCAGTGCCGCGGCCCACTACCCCAGCTACGAGCAGTACTTC.

A few counts support this clonotype. The V and J genes are TRBV24-1 and TRBJ2-2; 8 bases align to TRBD2. J gave up 5 bases and V 7 bases, and 8 bases lay outside the gene matches. This CDR3 spans 15 amino acids. Germline V gene sequence: CDR1 KGHDR, CDR2 SFDVKD. The CDR3 loop is CATSVGGRKTGELFF. The CDR3 coding sequence is TGTGCCACCAGCGTCGGCGGGAGGAAGACCGGGGAGCTGTTTTTT.

The chain has TRBV7-2 and TRBJ1-1; TRBD1 is a possible D gene (5 bases). V dropped 5 bases and J dropped 4 bases, with 14 bases sitting between them. CDR3 size: 14 residues. Germline CDR1 reads SGHTA; CDR2 reads FQGNSA. Here the CDR3 reads CASSLGRPTTEAFF. As DNA, the CDR3 is TGTGCCAGCAGCCTGGGACGTCCGACCACTGAAGCTTTCTTT. Full variable domain (missing parts from reference TRBV7-2 and TRBJ1-1): GAGVSQSPSNKVTEKGKDVELRCDPISGHTALYWYRQSLGQGLEFLIYFQGNSAPDKSGLPSDRFSAERTGGSVSTLTIQRTQQEDSAVYLCASSLGRPTTEAFFGQGTRLTVV.

This clonotype was counted only a few times. The chain carries TRBV20-1 and TRBJ2-7; 7 nucleotides match TRBD1. V lost 1 base, J lost 5 bases, and 11 bases stayed unmatched. The CDR3 runs to 15 residues. CDR1 and CDR2 from the germline V gene are DFQATT and SNEGSKA (reference sequence). CDR3 residues: CSARGIQGILNEQYF. The CDR3 region has the DNA TGCAGTGCTAGAGGGATACAGGGGATTCTCAACGAGCAGTACTTC.

This clonotype was picked up many times. The chain recombines TRBV6-5 with TRBJ1-3; the D is unclear. The CDR3 has 15 amino acids. Germline CDR1 reads MNHEY; CDR2 reads SVGAGI. Deletions cut 4 bases from V and 0 bases from J, with 10 bases between. CDR3 sequence (DNA): TGTGCCAGCAGTTCAAGACACCGCTCTGGAAACACCATATATTTT. Translation: CASSSRHRSGNTIYF.

This clonotype has a handful of counts. This chain uses TRBV6-1 with TRBJ2-2; D may be TRBD2 (6 bases). Germline CDR1 is MNHNS and CDR2 is SASEGT. V shed 4 bases and J shed 8 bases, with 20 bases lying between them. The CDR3 spans 16 residues. Here the CDR3 DNA reads TGTGCCAGCAGTGTCCGACTAGACGGCAGGAGAGGGGAGCTGTTTTTT. It translates to CASSVRLDGRRGELFF.

This clonotype came up a few times. This rearrangement joins TRBV28 to TRBJ2-3; D remains ambiguous. V lost 0 bases and J 2 bases, leaving 3 bases between the germline ends. The CDR3 contains 13 residues. The V gene's germline CDR1 is MDHEN and CDR2 SYDVKM. DNA for the CDR3: TGTGCCAGCAGTTTATGGCCCACAGATACGCAGTATTTT. It yields the protein CASSLWPTDTQYF.

The rearrangement joins TRBV29-1 to TRBJ2-3; no reliable D call. Germline CDR1 and CDR2: SQVTM and ANQGSEA. V was cut by 1 base and J by 0 bases, with 11 bases left in between. The CDR3 runs 15 residues. The CDR3 nucleotides read TGCAGCGTTGAAGTGGCAGTGACTAGCACAGATACGCAGTATTTT. Protein: CSVEVAVTSTDTQYF.

The rearrangement uses TRBV5-1 and TRBJ2-3; 9 bases fit TRBD2. The CDR3 consists of 16 residues. V lost 0 bases and J lost 2; bases outside the gene matches: 4. The germline V gene has CDR1 SGHRS and CDR2 YFSETQ. In DNA form, the CDR3 reads TGCGCCAGCAGCTTGGTAGCGGGAGATGCCACAGATACGCAGTATTTT. The encoded protein is CASSLVAGDATDTQYF.

The rearrangement uses TRBV5-1 and TRBJ2-1, with D possibly matching TRBD1 (6 bases). The CDR3 consists of 14 residues. The germline CDR1 and CDR2 sequences are SGHRS and YFSETQ. V was cut by 5 bases and J by 3 bases, with 12 bases left in between. DNA of the CDR3: TGCGCCAGCAGTCCACAGGGTTTCTACAATGAGCAGTTCTTC. It translates to CASSPQGFYNEQFF.

This clonotype was seen more than once but under ten times. The chain has TRBV29-1 and TRBJ1-1; D ambiguous. V was trimmed by 6 bases and J by 0 bases, leaving 11 bases between them. Germline CDR1 is SQVTM and CDR2 is ANQGSEA. This CDR3 has 13 residues. CDR3 in amino acids: CSVNGRLNTEAFF. The CDR3 DNA follows: TGCAGCGTCAACGGACGGCTGAACACTGAAGCTTTCTTT.

The J gene is TRBJ2-5, the V gene TRBV15; no clear D gene. The V gene lost 4 bases and the J gene lost 4 bases, with 7 bases spanning the gap. This CDR3 comprises 12 residues. Germline lookup yields CDR1 LNHNV and CDR2 YYDKDF (reference sequence). The DNA of the CDR3 is TGTGCCACCAGCAACCATCGAGAGACCCAGTACTTC. Translation: CATSNHRETQYF.

The V gene is TRBV6-6, the J gene TRBJ1-2; the D gene is possibly TRBD1 (6 bases). This CDR3 is 13 amino acids long. V gave up 0 bases and J gave up 10 bases, with 12 bases separating them. Germline V gene lookup returns CDR1 MNHNY and CDR2 SVGAGI (reference sequence). For the CDR3, the DNA is TGTGCCAGCAGTTACTCACAGGGAAAAGACTACACCTTC. Its protein is CASSYSQGKDYTF.

This clonotype was detected only a few times. This chain uses TRBV4-3 with TRBJ1-3, with TRBD1 matching over 8 bases. This CDR3 spans 16 amino acids. With 4 bases clipped from V and 2 bases from J, the junction kept 7 bases outside the gene matches. CDR1 is LGHNA and CDR2 is YSLEER in the germline V gene. CDR3 loop: CASSPSRTGTGNTIYF. The CDR3 nucleotides read TGCGCCAGCAGCCCGAGCAGGACAGGGACTGGAAACACCATATATTTT.

The chain employs TRBV27 and TRBJ2-3; D unclear. The CDR3 contains 15 residues. V shed 5 bases and J shed 2 bases, with 14 bases lying between them. Germline assignment: CDR1 MNHEY and CDR2 SMNVEV (reference sequence). The chain's CDR3 is CASSPAWANTDTQYF. CDR3 sequence (DNA): TGTGCCAGCAGTCCCGCCTGGGCGAACACAGATACGCAGTATTTT.

This clonotype has just a few counts. The chain links TRBV11-3 to TRBJ2-1; D is uncertain. Germline CDR1 is SGHNT and CDR2 is YENEEA. The V gene lost 5 bases and the J gene lost 8 bases, with 10 bases spanning the gap. CDR3 size: 12 residues. This CDR3 reads CASSTLLHEQFF. CDR3 DNA: TGTGCCAGCAGCACACTCCTCCATGAGCAGTTCTTC.

This clonotype has ten or more counts. J is TRBJ2-5 and V is TRBV25-1; TRBD1 aligns across 8 bases. Trimming at V came to 5 bases and at J to 4 bases, leaving 3 bases not matched to a gene. Germline V gene lookup returns CDR1 MGHDK and CDR2 SYGVNS. The length of the CDR3 is 13 residues. In nucleotides, the CDR3 is TGTGCCAGCAGTAAGACAGGGGCAGAGACCCAGTACTTC. Amino acid sequence: CASSKTGAETQYF.

This clonotype came up a few times. V is TRBV10-2 and J is TRBJ1-1, with D unclear. V was trimmed by 10 bases and J by 4 bases, leaving 19 bases between them. The CDR3 has 14 residues. Germline CDR1 and CDR2: WSHSY and SAAADI. The CDR3 spells CATRTYNGGTEAFF. DNA of the CDR3: TGCGCCACCCGAACCTACAACGGCGGCACTGAAGCTTTCTTT.

The chain uses TRBV27 and TRBJ2-1, with D perhaps being TRBD1 or TRBD2 (5 bases each). This CDR3 is 15 amino acids long. Germline V lookup: CDR1 MNHEY, CDR2 SMNVEV (reference sequence). Trimming took off 5 bases at V and 8 bases at J, with 19 bases between the two ends. The CDR3 DNA reads as TGTGCCAGCAGTGTCGGGGCTAGCCAGAGCGATGAGCAGTTCTTC. It codes for CASSVGASQSDEQFF.

This clonotype was counted between two and nine times. The chain uses TRBV7-9 and TRBJ2-3; unclear D gene. Germline V gene lookup returns CDR1 SEHNR and CDR2 FQNEAQ (reference sequence). Between the trimmed V and J ends, which lost 10 bases and 0 bases, there was a span of 14 bases. This CDR3 is 14 amino acids long. CDR3 sequence reads: CANARADSTDTQYF. The CDR3 nucleotides read TGTGCCAACGCCCGGGCAGATAGCACAGATACGCAGTATTTT. The full variable domain, with the rest looked up from reference TRBV7-9 and TRBJ2-3, is DTGVSQNPRHKITKRGQNVTFRCDPISEHNRLYWYRQTLGQGPEFLTYFQNEAQLEKSRLLSDRFSAERPKGSFSTLEIQRTEQGDSAMYLCANARADSTDTQYFGPGTRLTVL.

Only a few counts were recorded for this clonotype. This chain joins TRBV29-1 and TRBJ2-7, with 7 bases lining up with TRBD1. Germline values: CDR1 SQVTM, CDR2 ANQGSEA. CDR3 size: 14 residues. V was pared by 6 bases and J by 0 bases, with 8 bases of the junction left unmatched. DNA of the CDR3: TGCAGCGTGAAACAGGGGCCTTTCTCCTACGAGCAGTACTTC. Translation gives CSVKQGPFSYEQYF.

This clonotype has only a few counts. The V and J genes are TRBV5-6 and TRBJ2-7; 9 nucleotides line up with TRBD1. Germline V gene lookup returns CDR1 SGHDT and CDR2 YYEEEE. V lost 6 bases, J lost 3 bases, and 7 bases stayed unmatched. The CDR3 is made up of 14 amino acids. The CDR3 DNA reads TGTGCCAGCACACCGGGACAGGGCTTCTACGAGCAGTACTTC. Translation: CASTPGQGFYEQYF.

The rearrangement links TRBV7-2 to TRBJ2-7; 8 positions match TRBD2. There are 15 residues in the CDR3. V lost 7 bases, J lost 0 bases, and 8 bases stayed unmatched. The V gene's germline CDR1 is SGHTA and CDR2 FQGNSA. CDR3 DNA sequence: TGTGCCAGCACCCCACTAGCGGAGAGCTCCTACGAGCAGTACTTC. This sequence encodes CASTPLAESSYEQYF.